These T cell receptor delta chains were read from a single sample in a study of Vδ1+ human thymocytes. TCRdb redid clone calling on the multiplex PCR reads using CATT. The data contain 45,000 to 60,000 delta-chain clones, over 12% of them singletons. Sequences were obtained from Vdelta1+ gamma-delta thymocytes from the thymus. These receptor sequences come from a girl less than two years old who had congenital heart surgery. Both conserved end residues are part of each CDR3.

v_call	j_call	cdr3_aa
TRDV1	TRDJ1	CALGERGGSIPSGGYGWLIF
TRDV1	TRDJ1	CALGDSYFRDTTDKLIF
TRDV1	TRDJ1	CALGELCSSPSLLGDKNPYTDKLIF
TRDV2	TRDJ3	CACDSGTDLWHWDTRQMFF
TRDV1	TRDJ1	CALGELSGSTSGGSYTDKLIF
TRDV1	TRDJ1	CALGELLSPTPLLPSSADKLIF
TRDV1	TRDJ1	CALGELRGDGVRTAGDTDKLIF
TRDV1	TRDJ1	CALGELQDSLRLWGSSYTDKLIF
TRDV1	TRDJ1	CALEELRGDTDKLIF
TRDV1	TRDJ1	CALGGPPHYWGLGSDKLIF
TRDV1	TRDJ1	CALGERNLRGYPGTDKLIF
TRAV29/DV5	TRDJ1	CAASAYLPTLGDTGEIEYTDKLIF
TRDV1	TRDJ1	CALGETKGNDKLIF
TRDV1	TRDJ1	CALGELPGVGDCGTDKLIF
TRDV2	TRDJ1	CACPSTDKLIF
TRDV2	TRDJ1	CACDTRWGIRADKLIF
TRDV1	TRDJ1	CALGAVPVLGDPLGMYTDKLIF
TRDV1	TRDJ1	CALGGGLPTGVESGGSDKLIF
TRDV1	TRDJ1	CALGERLSGGIPARKQLIF
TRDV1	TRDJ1	CALGELRGSRYTDKLIF
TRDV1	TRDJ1	CALGEPAFQGGYTDKLIF
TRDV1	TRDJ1	CALGEKTHLWGQGYTDKLIF
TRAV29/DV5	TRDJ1	CSVLLCSNREGRNDKLIF
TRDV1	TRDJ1	CALGELRAFLLHGGSSYTDKLIF
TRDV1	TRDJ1	CALGVTRRLGDTPDKLIF
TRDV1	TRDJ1	CALGAGIMRLPVFDIPGKLIF
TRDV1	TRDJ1	CALGSPFLRTGLIF
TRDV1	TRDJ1	CALGETHRPSYDLGAPWYTDKLIF
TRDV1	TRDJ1	CALGEVSPRDSSGKLIF
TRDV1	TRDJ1	CALGELSGSKGGIRQGYTDKLIF
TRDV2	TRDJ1	CACDLNGLTPGDTDKLIF
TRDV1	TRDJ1	CALGEIVTTDLLTDKLIF
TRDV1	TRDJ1	CALGEQGGPFYTDKLIF
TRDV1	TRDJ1	CALGDPSCWGTLTDKLIF
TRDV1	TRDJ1	CALGELPLHIPMGLGAIPNTDKLIF
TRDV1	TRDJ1	CALGEFPPSSWTDRGATDKLIF
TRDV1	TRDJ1	CALGERRLGDTDTDKLIF
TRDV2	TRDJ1	CACDGPPTVLGTLYTDKLIF
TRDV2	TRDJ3	CACDLLYWDTRQMFF
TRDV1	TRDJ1	CALGEGDRTDKLIF
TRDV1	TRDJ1	CALGELVLRSTEEDKLIF
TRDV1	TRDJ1	CALRRSPVLGDSHTDKLIF
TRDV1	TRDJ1	CALGAPFPIKAGDKSYTDKLIF
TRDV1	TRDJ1	CALGNLKLGDIGRDPLTYTDKLIF
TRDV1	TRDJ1	CALGEYLLRGYWGIRDTDKLIF